This T cell receptor beta chain is drawn from a study of T cells in Graves' hyperthyroidism and ophthalmopathy. Regarding the study as a whole: Ophthalmopathy was distinguished from stable hyperthyroidism by 13 V-J signatures. In the blood, most expanded thyroid clonotypes above 0.001 appeared as well.

This clonotype was counted at least ten times. What it recognizes is unknown. RNA transcripts were the template for amplifying TCR beta CDR3 regions. Initially, a first-round RT-PCR of the TCR CDR3 employed the HTBI primer set. TCRdb processed the multiplex PCR reads anew with MiXCR; each CDR3 protein has one entry. The sample lists over 650,000 distinct CDR3 sequences, roughly 45% seen once, with approximately 7.2% in the top ten. Germline V gene lookup returns CDR1 SGHTA and CDR2 FQGNSA. V gave up 3 bases and J gave up 2 bases, with 11 bases separating them. This CDR3 is built from 14 residues. The V gene is TRBV7-2, the J gene TRBJ2-7, with a possible D match to TRBD1 (6 bases). The sequence derives from an adult man with Graves' disease, either hyperthyroidism or ophthalmopathy (not recorded which). What was sequenced was peripheral blood or thyroid tissue (not recorded which). For the CDR3, the DNA is TGTGCCAGCAGCTTCAGACAGGTCACCTACGAGCAGTACTTC. This encodes CASSFRQVTYEQYF.